The 13 T cell receptor beta chains below come from one sample, sequenced in a study of CD8 T cell repertoires and HIV-1 epitope variants. The antigens these receptors bind are not known. Clones were sequenced by immunoSEQ multiplex PCR, and TCRdb holds only the in-frame ones, with some missing. Among about 5,600 clones listed, under 65% were seen once. The source material was cultured CD8+ T cells derived from PBMCs. These receptors were collected from a male donor with HIV.

The chain carries TRBV7-9 and TRBJ2-2; 7 bases map to TRBD1. Germline V lookup: CDR1 SEHNR, CDR2 FQNEAQ (reference sequence). The CDR3 has 13 residues. V was clipped by 4 bases and J by 5 bases; unmatched bases: 1. This chain's CDR3 is CASSYRGTGELFF. The CDR3 DNA reads as TGTGCCAGCAGCTACAGGGGAACCGGGGAGCTGTTTTTT.

This chain connects TRBV6-6 to TRBJ2-3; 13 positions match TRBD2. The V segment lost 6 bases and the J segment 1 base; nucleotides outside the gene matches: 4. The germline CDR1 and CDR2 sequences are MNHNY and SVGAGI (reference sequence). The CDR3 contains 16 residues. Written as DNA, the CDR3 is TGTGCCAGCAGCTACGGACTAGCGGGGGGCACAGATACGCAGTATTTT. Protein: CASSYGLAGGTDTQYF.

J is TRBJ2-3 and V is TRBV4-3; D is possibly TRBD1 or TRBD2 (5 bases each). The V gene's germline CDR1 is LGHNA and CDR2 YSLEER. Trimming pared 4 bases from V and 0 bases from J, leaving 17 bases between. This CDR3 spans 17 amino acids. DNA of the CDR3: TGCGCCAGCAGCCTCCTCTGGGGGAGCTCTAGCACAGATACGCAGTATTTT. Amino acid sequence: CASSLLWGSSSTDTQYF.

This clone appeared a few times. V gene TRBV27 combines with J gene TRBJ2-2, with D unresolved. Looked up from germline, CDR1 is MNHEY and CDR2 is SMNVEV (reference sequence). The germline V and J ends were trimmed by 3 bases and 0 bases, with 5 bases remaining between them. This CDR3 spans 14 amino acids. The CDR3: CASSLASNTGELFF. In DNA, the CDR3 is TGTGCCAGCAGTTTGGCCTCGAACACCGGGGAGCTGTTTTTT.

This clone showed up just a few times. The rearrangement uses TRBV2 and TRBJ2-2; TRBD2 is a possible D gene (6 bases). V lost 6 bases, J lost 9 bases, and 17 bases lay in between. Germline V gene sequence: CDR1 SNHLY, CDR2 FYNNEI. This CDR3 has 14 residues. CDR3 loop: CASSTGTGSWELFF. The CDR3 bases are TGTGCCAGCAGCACCGGGACTGGCTCCTGGGAGCTGTTTTTT.

This clone ranks as medium-sized. The V gene is TRBV4-1, the J gene TRBJ1-6, with 9 bases matching TRBD1. The germline CDR1 and CDR2 sequences are MGHRA and YSYEKL. The CDR3 is 15 amino acids. With 2 bases clipped from V and 7 bases from J, the junction kept 3 bases outside the gene matches. The CDR3 reads CASSQLGQGNSPLHF. The DNA of the CDR3 is TGCGCCAGCAGCCAACTAGGACAGGGGAATTCACCCCTCCACTTT.

The rearrangement uses TRBV5-8 and TRBJ1-2, with 9 bases aligning to TRBD1. Germline lookup yields CDR1 SGHTS and CDR2 YDEGEE. Trimming cost V 4 bases and J 5 bases; bases outside gene matches: 9. The CDR3 is 15 residues long. CDR3 in amino acids: CASSLGQGIPYGYTF. The CDR3, as DNA: TGTGCCAGCAGCCTGGGACAGGGAATTCCTTATGGCTACACCTTC.

The rearrangement uses TRBV19 and TRBJ2-1, with D unclear. The V gene lost 2 bases and the J gene lost 4 bases, with 6 bases spanning the gap. The CDR3 is made up of 13 amino acids. The germline gives CDR1 LNHDA, CDR2 SQIVND (reference sequence). CDR3 nucleotide sequence: TGTGCCAGTAGTATACTACAATACAATGAGCAGTTCTTC. Encoded protein: CASSILQYNEQFF.

This chain uses TRBV18 with TRBJ2-3; D uncertain. The CDR3 runs 13 residues. Germline V gives CDR1 KGHSH, CDR2 LQKENI. The V gene lost 2 bases and the J gene lost 4 bases, with 7 bases spanning the gap. Here the CDR3 DNA reads TGTGCCAGCTCACCAGAGGTCCCAGATACGCAGTATTTT. Translated, it gives CASSPEVPDTQYF.

This clone was seen a handful of times. The rearrangement uses TRBV27 and TRBJ2-7; D is tentatively TRBD1 or TRBD2 (5 bases each). V was trimmed by 6 bases and J by 0 bases, leaving 15 bases between them. The CDR3 runs to 15 residues. Germline V gives CDR1 MNHEY, CDR2 SMNVEV (reference sequence). The CDR3 DNA reads as TGTGCCAGCAGCTCGGGACCGACCCCCTCCTACGAGCAGTACTTC. It is translated as CASSSGPTPSYEQYF.

The rearrangement uses TRBV7-6 and TRBJ2-3, with 11 nucleotides matching TRBD2. Per the germline V gene, CDR1 is SGHVS and CDR2 is FNYEAQ. This CDR3 comprises 15 residues. The ends lost 6 bases at V and 6 bases at J; junction bases unmatched: 8. The DNA of the CDR3 is TGTGCCAGCAGTCTGCGGACTAGCGGGCGGGATACGCAGTATTTT. Its translation is CASSLRTSGRDTQYF.

V gene TRBV9 combines with J gene TRBJ1-1, with D maybe TRBD1 (6 bases). Germline V gives CDR1 SGDLS, CDR2 YYNGEE. The CDR3 consists of 16 residues. The germline V and J ends were trimmed by 3 bases and 1 base, with 16 bases remaining between them. CDR3: CASSALPAGANTEAFF. The CDR3 nucleotides read TGTGCCAGCAGCGCCCTGCCAGCAGGGGCGAACACTGAAGCTTTCTTT.

The CDR3 nucleotides read TGTGCCAGCGACGCCGGTAGCTGGGTGGGCGGGGAGCTGTTTTTT. This gives the protein CASDAGSWVGGELFF. This rearrangement joins TRBV6-1 to TRBJ2-2; D not resolved. The V and J ends lost 8 bases and 7 bases respectively, with 20 bases between them. This CDR3 comprises 15 residues. Germline CDR1 is MNHNS and CDR2 is SASEGT.